A single sample is the source of the 7 T cell receptor beta chains below, sequenced in a study of blood T cell repertoires in COVID-19. The method was immunoSEQ multiplex PCR; TCRdb's version includes in-frame clones alone and lacks a portion of them. The repertoire holds more than 200,000 clones, with around 80% as singletons. Sequences were obtained from peripheral blood. These receptors were taken from a man in his 60s with acute or convalescent COVID-19.

This chain links TRBV29-1 with TRBJ2-1; TRBD1 is a possible D gene (6 bases). Germline CDR1 SQVTM, CDR2 ANQGSEA. CDR3 size: 11 residues. Trimming stripped 4 bases from V and 9 bases from J, with 10 bases between. This chain's CDR3 is CSVVQGIEQFF. The CDR3 bases are TGCAGCGTTGTCCAGGGGATTGAGCAGTTCTTC.

A few counts support this clone. The sample carries other DNA sequences with the same CDR3. The J gene is TRBJ2-2, the V gene TRBV18; possible D gene TRBD1, 5 bases. Trimming stripped 3 bases from V and 4 bases from J, with 6 bases between. Germline-derived CDR1 and CDR2 are KGHSH and LQKENI. The CDR3 contains 13 residues. Written as DNA, the CDR3 is TGTGCCAGCTCACCCCAGGGCACCGGGGAGCTGTTTTTT. Residues: CASSPQGTGELFF. The complete variable domain, with remaining parts taken from reference TRBV18 and TRBJ2-2, reads NAGVMQNPRHLVRRRGQEARLRCSPMKGHSHVYWYRQLPEEGLKFMVYLQKENIIDESGMPKERFSAEFPKEGPSILRIQQVVRGDSAAYFCASSPQGTGELFFGEGSRLTVL.

The chain employs TRBV29-1 and TRBJ2-7; 9 bases align to TRBD2. The CDR3 runs 15 residues. Germline V gene sequence: CDR1 SQVTM, CDR2 ANQGSEA. With V trimmed by 4 bases and J by 6 bases, 13 bases remained unmatched. DNA of the CDR3: TGCAGCGTTGGCCCTAGCGGGATAGGGTATGGCGAGCAGTACTTC. Encoded protein: CSVGPSGIGYGEQYF.

The chain links TRBV6-5 to TRBJ2-5; 7 positions agree with TRBD2. The CDR3 loop spans 13 amino acids. Germline V CDR1 and CDR2: MNHEY, SVGAGI. With V trimmed by 5 bases and J by 5 bases, 5 bases remained unmatched. CDR3 DNA: TGTGCCAGCAGTCGACTAGCCCGGGAGACCCAGTACTTC. Protein sequence: CASSRLARETQYF.

This chain links TRBV30 with TRBJ2-1, with 10 bases matching TRBD1. Germline lookup yields CDR1 GTSNPN and CDR2 SVGIG (reference sequence). This CDR3 contains 15 residues. The ends lost 1 base at V and 5 bases at J; junction bases unmatched: 5. The CDR3 loop reads CAWSEGTGDHNEQFF. CDR3 bases: TGTGCCTGGAGTGAAGGGACAGGGGACCACAATGAGCAGTTCTTC. The complete variable domain, with remaining parts taken from reference TRBV30 and TRBJ2-1, reads SQTIHQWPATLVQPVGSPLSLECTVEGTSNPNLYWYRQAAGRGLQLLFYSVGIGQISSEVPQNLSASRPQDRQFILSSKKLLLSDSGFYLCAWSEGTGDHNEQFFGPGTRLTVL.

This chain uses TRBV5-6 with TRBJ1-5; no definite D call. Germline CDR1 SGHDT, CDR2 YYEEEE. CDR3 length: 13 residues. Trimming took off 4 bases at V and 2 bases at J, with 7 bases between the two ends. DNA for the CDR3: TGTGCCAGCAGCCCCAGCGGCAATCAGCCCCAGCATTTT. Translation: CASSPSGNQPQHF.

The count of this clone is one. This chain uses TRBV7-2 with TRBJ1-1, with a weak D call TRBD1 (5 bases). V lost 5 bases and J lost 6, with 13 bases in between. CDR3 length equals 13 residues. In germline, CDR1 is SGHTA, CDR2 FQGNSA. As DNA, the CDR3 is TGTGCCAGCAGCCTTCGACAGACCCCTGAAGCTTTCTTT. It codes for CASSLRQTPEAFF.